A selection of T cell receptor beta chains follows, all from one sample in a study of persistence of HIV-infected CD4 T cells. TCRdb's copy holds only in-frame clones and misses some; the assay was immunoSEQ multiplex PCR. The sample lists 46,000 or so clones, around 80% seen once, with less than 3% in the top ten. Their target antigens are unknown. The material was CD4+ T cells sorted from PBMCs after 18-hour stimulation, obtained from a patient who received antiretroviral therapy. All receptors come from an adult man with HIV who was CMV-seropositive. CDR3s leave out the opening cysteine and the closing phenylalanine or tryptophan.

TRBV5-1	ASSPNRGSETQY
TRBV2	ASLDRQETQY
TRBV10-3	AIIDRGITDTQY
TRBV29-1	SVEGPIQETQY
TRBV27	ASRGLAATGELF
TRBV20-1	SASRSGGNYGYT
TRBV7-2	ASSPSGVSSGNTIY
TRBV13	ASSSGQAGNTIY
TRBV19	ASSILLRGDYEAF
TRBV6-2/TRBV6-3	ASSILQGATYEQY
TRBV5-1	ASSFYGTGEHSGNTIY
TRBV18	ASSPSRGGNEQY
TRBV27	ASSPGTGAGNTIY